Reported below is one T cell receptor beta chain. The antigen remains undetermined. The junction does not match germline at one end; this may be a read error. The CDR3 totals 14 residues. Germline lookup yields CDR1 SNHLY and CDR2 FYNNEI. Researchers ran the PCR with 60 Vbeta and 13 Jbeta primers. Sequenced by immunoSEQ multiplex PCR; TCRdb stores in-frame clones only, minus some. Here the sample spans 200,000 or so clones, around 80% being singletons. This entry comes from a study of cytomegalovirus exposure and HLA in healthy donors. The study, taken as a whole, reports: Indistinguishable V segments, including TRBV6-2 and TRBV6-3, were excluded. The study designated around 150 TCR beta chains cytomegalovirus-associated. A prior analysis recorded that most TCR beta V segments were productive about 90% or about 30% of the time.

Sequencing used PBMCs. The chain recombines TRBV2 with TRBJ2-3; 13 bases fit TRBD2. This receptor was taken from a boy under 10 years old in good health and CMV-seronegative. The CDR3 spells CASSRTSGGAGVHF. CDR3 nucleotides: TGTGCCAGCAGTCGGACTAGCGGGGGAGCGGGGGTTCATTTT.